The 23 T cell receptor beta chains below were found in one sample sequenced in a study of shared clonotypes between healthy human individuals. This table comes from immunoSEQ multiplex PCR, and its TCRdb copy is limited to in-frame clones, with some not included. The table shows approximately 95,000 clones, with approximately 61% occurring only once. Sequencing input: memory CD8+ T cells sorted from blood. Subset in this sample: CD45RO+ cells pooled with CCR7-negative TemRA cells. The receptors were gathered from a man aged 25 to 40 in good health.

This clone came up a few times. The V gene is TRBV28, the J gene TRBJ1-5; 7 bases fit TRBD1. The CDR3 has 20 amino acids. V was pared by 3 bases and J by 1 base, with 18 bases of the junction left unmatched. Germline values: CDR1 MDHEN, CDR2 SYDVKM. The CDR3 is CASSFFRIPGTVGSNQPQHF. In DNA form, the CDR3 reads TGTGCCAGCAGTTTCTTCCGAATACCCGGGACAGTGGGGAGCAATCAGCCCCAGCATTTT. Drawing the rest from reference TRBV28 and TRBJ1-5, the complete variable domain is DVKVTQSSRYLVKRTGEKVFLECVQDMDHENMFWYRQDPGLGLRLIYFSYDVKMKEKGDIPEGYSVSREKKERFSLILESASTNQTSMYLCASSFFRIPGTVGSNQPQHFGDGTRLSIL.

This chain joins TRBV11-2 and TRBJ2-1; D gene unclear. V was cut by 1 base and J by 6 bases, with 4 bases left in between. The CDR3 contains 12 residues. Germline V CDR1 and CDR2: SGHAT, FQNNGV. This CDR3 is CASSLGLNEQFF. The CDR3 DNA sequence: TGTGCCAGCAGCTTAGGACTCAATGAGCAGTTCTTC. The complete variable domain, with remaining parts taken from reference TRBV11-2 and TRBJ2-1, reads EAGVAQSPRYKIIEKRQSVAFWCNPISGHATLYWYQQILGQGPKLLIQFQNNGVVDDSQLPKDRFSAERLKGVDSTLKIQPAKLEDSAVYLCASSLGLNEQFFGPGTRLTVL.

This clone was seen ten or more times. The chain's CDR3 is CASSSQDAYGYTF. For the CDR3, the DNA is TGTGCCAGCAGTTCCCAGGACGCTTATGGCTACACCTTC. This sequence joins TRBV28 and TRBJ1-2, with D uncertain. The germline V gene has CDR1 MDHEN and CDR2 SYDVKM. The CDR3 loop spans 13 amino acids. Trimming took 4 bases from V and 5 from J, leaving 11 bases between them.

V is TRBV6-6 and J is TRBJ1-1; D not resolved. This CDR3 region has 16 residues. Germline values: CDR1 MNHNY, CDR2 SVGAGI (reference sequence). V lost 7 bases and J 3 bases, leaving 21 bases between the germline ends. Here the CDR3 DNA reads TGTGCCAGCACCTCCCGGGATCTACTAAGGGACACTGAAGCTTTCTTT. Amino acid sequence: CASTSRDLLRDTEAFF.

This clone was found once. This rearrangement joins TRBV4-3 to TRBJ2-7, with D tentatively TRBD2 (5 bases). Germline CDR1 LGHNA, CDR2 YSLEER. The CDR3 has 15 amino acids. Trimming removed 1 base from V and 3 bases from J, with 13 bases in between. As DNA, the CDR3 is TGCGCCAGCAGCCAAGCAAGCGGAGGCCTCTACGAGCAGTACTTC. Its translation is CASSQASGGLYEQYF.

This rearrangement joins TRBV29-1 to TRBJ2-1, with D perhaps TRBD1 (6 bases). The CDR3 is 20 amino acids. Trimming took 1 base from V and 6 from J, leaving 31 bases between them. Germline CDR1 and CDR2: SQVTM and ANQGSEA. The CDR3 DNA follows: TGCAGCGTTGAAGTTTTTCATGGTCAGTCAAGGGGGTTGAGTGGCAATGAGCAGTTCTTC. Encoded protein: CSVEVFHGQSRGLSGNEQFF.

This chain joins TRBV5-1 and TRBJ2-3, with D unresolved. This CDR3 is built from 14 residues. Trimming cost V 4 bases and J 0 bases, with 9 bases left between them. CDR1 is SGHRS and CDR2 is YFSETQ in the germline V gene. The CDR3 DNA follows: TGCGCCAGCAGCCCCCAGACTAGCACAGATACGCAGTATTTT. Protein: CASSPQTSTDTQYF. The full variable domain, in which reference TRBV5-1 and TRBJ2-3 provide the parts outside the CDR3, is KAGVTQTPRYLIKTRGQQVTLSCSPISGHRSVSWYQQTPGQGLQFLFEYFSETQRNKGNFPGRFSGRQFSNSRSEMNVSTLELGDSALYLCASSPQTSTDTQYFGPGTRLTVL.

The CDR3 is CASSQTSGSGHEQYF. The CDR3 nucleotides are TGTGCCAGCAGCCAAACTAGCGGGAGCGGGCACGAGCAGTACTTC. The rearrangement uses TRBV11-3 and TRBJ2-7; 11 bases are a match to TRBD2. Germline lookup yields CDR1 SGHNT and CDR2 YENEEA. With 5 bases clipped from V and 5 bases from J, the junction kept 8 bases outside the gene matches. This CDR3 comprises 15 residues.

The chain recombines TRBV27 with TRBJ2-7; 10 nucleotides match TRBD2. The J segment lost 0 bases and the V segment lost 5 bases, leaving 7 bases of the junction unmatched. CDR1 is MNHEY and CDR2 is SMNVEV in the germline V gene (reference sequence). The CDR3 spans 16 residues. Here the CDR3 reads CASSATGTSASYEQYF. CDR3 sequence (DNA): TGTGCCAGCAGTGCCACCGGGACTAGCGCCTCCTACGAGCAGTACTTC.

V is TRBV11-2 and J is TRBJ2-3, with 9 nucleotides matching TRBD2. Germline-derived CDR1 and CDR2 are SGHAT and FQNNGV. This CDR3 has 18 amino acids. Trimming cost V 5 bases and J 0 bases; bases outside gene matches: 12. The CDR3 bases are TGTGCCAGCAGCCGACCTGGTGCTAGCGGGACTAGCACAGATACGCAGTATTTT. Protein: CASSRPGASGTSTDTQYF.

The CDR3 spells CASSETSGRAYNEQFF. CDR3 bases: TGTGCCAGCAGTGAGACTAGCGGGAGAGCTTACAATGAGCAGTTCTTC. The chain links TRBV6-1 to TRBJ2-1, with 12 bases fitting TRBD2. The ends lost 3 bases at V and 4 bases at J; junction bases unmatched: 4. Germline-derived CDR1 and CDR2 are MNHNS and SASEGT. The length of the CDR3 is 16 residues.

The V call is TRBV5-1, the J call TRBJ1-4; D is ambiguous. CDR1 is SGHRS and CDR2 is YFSETQ in the germline V gene. V shed 3 bases and J shed 0 bases, with 6 bases lying between them. The CDR3 has 14 residues. The chain's CDR3 is CASSSEATNEKLFF. In DNA, the CDR3 is TGCGCCAGCAGCTCGGAGGCAACTAATGAAAAACTGTTTTTT.

The chain has TRBV28 and TRBJ2-1, with TRBD2 identical over 8 bases. This CDR3 contains 15 residues. Per germline, CDR1 MDHEN and CDR2 SYDVKM. Unmatched junction bases numbered 8, after V lost 6 bases and J lost 4 bases. The CDR3 spells CASRGKAGGYNEQFF. The CDR3 DNA follows: TGTGCCAGCAGGGGGAAGGCGGGAGGATACAATGAGCAGTTCTTC.

This clone was observed a few times. The J gene is TRBJ1-3, the V gene TRBV2, with TRBD1 as a possible D gene (5 bases). V gave up 2 bases and J gave up 0 bases, with 20 bases separating them. Germline V gene lookup returns CDR1 SNHLY and CDR2 FYNNEI. This CDR3 comprises 19 residues. For the CDR3, the DNA is TGTGCCAGCAGTGAAAAAGGGGCGCTTACTGGGGGCTCTGGAAACACCATATATTTT. Amino acids: CASSEKGALTGGSGNTIYF.

This chain joins TRBV7-9 and TRBJ2-3; 10 bases agree with TRBD1. This CDR3 region has 17 residues. Germline CDR1 reads SEHNR; CDR2 reads FQNEAQ (reference sequence). The V segment lost 3 bases and the J segment 2 bases; nucleotides outside the gene matches: 8. CDR3 region: CASSFTGTGAHTDTQYF. DNA for the CDR3: TGTGCCAGCAGCTTCACGGGGACAGGGGCACACACAGATACGCAGTATTTT.

V usage is TRBV29-1 and J usage is TRBJ2-1; 7 nucleotides line up with TRBD1. The CDR3 covers 14 residues. Germline values: CDR1 SQVTM, CDR2 ANQGSEA. V shed 0 bases and J 4 bases; nucleotides not matched to a gene: 3. CDR3 loop: CSVEDRRGYNEQFF. The DNA for the CDR3 is TGCAGCGTTGAAGATCGCAGGGGGTACAATGAGCAGTTCTTC.

This chain links TRBV21-1 with TRBJ1-5. TRBV21-1 is termed a pseudogene. This CDR3 spans 17 amino acids. The CDR3 loop is CASSKEKRAKGNQPQHF. The DNA for the CDR3 is TGTGCCAGCAGCAAAGAGAAGCGGGCAAAGGGCAATCAGCCCCAGCATTTT.

This clone appeared a few times. This chain connects TRBV7-6 to TRBJ2-7; 9 nucleotides align to TRBD1. The V gene's germline CDR1 is SGHVS and CDR2 FNYEAQ. Germline trimming cut 5 bases from V and 4 bases from J; bases unmatched to any gene: 9. The CDR3 spans 15 residues. The CDR3 coding sequence is TGTGCCAGCAGCCCTTCACAGGGGGCGGCGTACGAGCAGTACTTC. This codes for CASSPSQGAAYEQYF.

V is TRBV29-1 and J is TRBJ2-4; tentatively, D is TRBD1 (6 bases). CDR3 size: 15 residues. Germline V gene lookup returns CDR1 SQVTM and CDR2 ANQGSEA. Trimming took off 0 bases at V and 7 bases at J, with 16 bases between the two ends. DNA of the CDR3: TGCAGCGTTGAAGACCCACTGGGGGACAATAACATTCAGTACTTC. It specifies CSVEDPLGDNNIQYF.

The chain has TRBV27 and TRBJ2-6, with unresolved D. V shed 5 bases and J shed 3 bases, with 11 bases lying between them. The CDR3 contains 15 residues. CDR1 and CDR2 (germline): MNHEY, SMNVEV (reference sequence). The CDR3 coding sequence is TGTGCCAGCAGTATCTACATTGGTGGGGCCAACGTCCTGACTTTC. This encodes CASSIYIGGANVLTF. Full variable domain (missing parts from reference TRBV27 and TRBJ2-6): EAQVTQNPRYLITVTGKKLTVTCSQNMNHEYMSWYRQDPGLGLRQIYYSMNVEVTDKGDVPEGYKVSRKEKRNFPLILESPSPNQTSLYFCASSIYIGGANVLTFGAGSRLTVL.

This clone appeared once. This sequence joins TRBV29-1 and TRBJ2-7; D not certain. Trimming removed 5 bases at V and 1 base at J, with 12 bases between. This CDR3 has 13 residues. Germline CDR1 SQVTM, CDR2 ANQGSEA. CDR3 region: CSVRESASYEQYF. The CDR3 nucleotides read TGCAGCGTTAGGGAATCGGCGTCCTACGAGCAGTACTTC.

The chain combines TRBV7-9 with TRBJ1-2, with TRBD1 identical over 12 bases. With 4 bases clipped from V and 9 bases from J, the junction kept 9 bases outside the gene matches. Germline V gene lookup returns CDR1 SEHNR and CDR2 FQNEAQ (reference sequence). CDR3 length equals 15 residues. The DNA of the CDR3 is TGTGCCAGCAGCTCCACCGGGACAGGGGGCGAACGCTACACCTTC. Encoded protein: CASSSTGTGGERYTF.

The V gene is TRBV9, the J gene TRBJ1-2; D possibly corresponds to TRBD1 (5 bases). From germline, CDR1 is SGDLS and CDR2 YYNGEE. The CDR3 consists of 16 residues. V was pared by 0 bases and J by 8 bases, with 20 bases between. The CDR3 here is CASSVAPAGWGGGYTF. The DNA for the CDR3 is TGTGCCAGCAGCGTAGCCCCAGCAGGGTGGGGTGGAGGCTACACCTTC. Complete variable domain (other parts from reference TRBV9 and TRBJ1-2): DSGVTQTPKHLITATGQRVTLRCSPRSGDLSVYWYQQSLDQGLQFLIQYYNGEERAKGNILERFSAQQFPDLHSELNLSSLELGDSALYFCASSVAPAGWGGGYTFGSGTRLTVV.